The rows below give T cell receptor beta chains drawn from one sample of a study of blood T cell repertoires in COVID-19. Profiled with immunoSEQ multiplex PCR; TCRdb holds only in-frame clones, not every one. The repertoire holds about 100,000 clones, 80% to 95% seen once, with about 3.9% in the top ten. Source material: peripheral blood. These receptors came from a man aged 18 to 29 with acute or convalescent COVID-19. Each CDR3 is given with its conserved first and last residue. A D gene is named only where the DNA matches it firmly. Part of the rows lack a size; the others show once, few, many or a class for expanded clones.

D gene	V gene	clone size	J gene	CDR3 DNA	CDR3 protein
-	TRBV6-1	-	TRBJ1-6	TGTGCCAGCAGTGAGGAAACAGCCGATAATTCACCCCTCCACTTT	CASSEETADNSPLHF
-	TRBV27	-	TRBJ2-7	TGTGCCAGCAGCCGAGCGACAGCCTACGAGCAGTACTTC	CASSRATAYEQYF
-	TRBV5-5	-	TRBJ2-3	TGTGCCAGCAGCTTTCCGGGACTTAGCACAGATACGCAGTATTTT	CASSFPGLSTDTQYF
-	TRBV29-1	-	TRBJ1-1	TGCAGCGTGGACAGAAACACTGAAGCTTTCTTT	CSVDRNTEAFF
TRBD1	TRBV9	-	TRBJ1-1	TGTGCCAGCAGCGGAACAGGGGGCACTGAAGCTTTCTTT	CASSGTGGTEAFF
TRBD1	TRBV6-5	once	TRBJ1-2	TGTGCCAGCAGTCTGGACAGGGGGAATGGCTACACCTTC	CASSLDRGNGYTF
-	TRBV19	-	TRBJ1-5	TGTGCCAGTAGGGCCCAGAATCAGCCCCAGCATTTT	CASRAQNQPQHF
-	TRBV3-1/TRBV3-2	-	TRBJ2-3	TGTGCCAGCAGCCTGCCTGCCGGGGGTCATACGCAGTATTTT	CASSLPAGGHTQYF
-	TRBV29-1	once	TRBJ1-2	TGCAGCGCCGGGGGGGATGGCTACACCTTC	CSAGGDGYTF
TRBD1	TRBV24-1	-	TRBJ2-1	TGTGCCACCAGTGAAGCTACAGGGGCAAGCTCCTACAATGAGCAGTTCTTC	CATSEATGASSYNEQFF
-	TRBV6-5	-	TRBJ1-4	TGTGCCAGCAGTCTCTCGGGTAGGGGCGAAAAACTGTTTTTT	CASSLSGRGEKLFF
-	TRBV11-2	-	TRBJ1-3	TGTGCCAGCAGCCGTTTCGCGGACACTTTCTCTGGAAACACCATATATTTT	CASSRFADTFSGNTIYF
-	TRBV18	-	TRBJ2-5	TGTGCCAGCTCACCGACGGGGGAAGAGACCCAGTACTTC	CASSPTGEETQYF
-	TRBV5-1	-	TRBJ2-1	TGCGCCCGCAGCTGGGGGGGGGCCCTGCAGAATCACAATGAGCAGTTCTTC	CARSWGGALQNHNEQFF
-	TRBV14	-	TRBJ2-2	TGTGCCAGCAGCCCTACTCGGTCCGGGGAGCTGTTTTTT	CASSPTRSGELFF
-	TRBV6-5	-	TRBJ2-6	TGTGCCAGCAGTTTTGGGTTAGGGGGAAACGTCCTGACTTTC	CASSFGLGGNVLTF
-	TRBV27	-	TRBJ2-1	TGTGCCAGCAGTTTTGGTGGGGAGCACAATGAGCAGTTCTTC	CASSFGGEHNEQFF
-	TRBV18	-	TRBJ2-1	TGTGCCAGCTTCTACCGGGGGGCCAACGCGGGTGAGCAGTTCTTC	CASFYRGANAGEQFF
-	TRBV7-8	-	TRBJ2-7	TGTGCCAGCAGCTTAGTTACAGGAAACTACGAGCAGTACTTC	CASSLVTGNYEQYF
-	TRBV24-1	-	TRBJ1-2	TGTGCCACCAGTGATACGCGGGGCACTGCCTATGGCTACACCTTC	CATSDTRGTAYGYTF
-	TRBV11-2	-	TRBJ2-3	TGTGCCAGCAGCTTCTACACAGATACGCAGTATTTT	CASSFYTDTQYF
-	TRBV7-9	-	TRBJ2-5	TGTGCCAGCAGCTTAGGTGGCGAGGAGGAGACCCAGTACTTC	CASSLGGEEETQYF